The clone carrying this T cell receptor (beta chain) was counted a few times. This sample stems from a study of regulatory T cells in long-lasting Graves disease. In building TCR beta libraries, iRepertoire HTBI primers were used together with Arm-PCR of CDR3 regions. TCRdb re-derived calls from the multiplex PCR reads in MiXCR, one entry per CDR3 protein. In the table there are some 460,000 distinct CDR3 sequences, about 17% of which are singletons. Time point defined: newly diagnosed GD, antithyroid drugs for less than 3 months. Extracted PBMC RNA gave rise to the TCR library. The same sample was also studied in work on T cells in Graves' hyperthyroidism and ophthalmopathy.

The sequence was collected from a man aged 40-50 years with Graves disease. The sample in question was peripheral blood mononuclear cells (PBMCs), obtained at new diagnosis, from a patient treated with antithyroid drugs.

The CDR3 here is CASSGTGRTGGRLDTEAFF. CDR3 sequence (DNA): TGTGCCAGCAGCGGAACCGGTCGGACAGGGGGAAGACTAGACACTGAAGCTTTCTTT. The chain recombines TRBV9 with TRBJ1-1, with 10 bases identical to TRBD1. This CDR3 is built from 19 residues. Losses at the gene ends were 3 bases for V and 3 bases for J; bases not matched to a gene: 17. CDR1 SGDLS and CDR2 YYNGEE come from the germline V gene.